Shown below are 10 T cell receptor beta chains from a single sample sequenced in a study of T cell responses to AZD1222 COVID-19 vaccine. The repertoire was sequenced with immunoSEQ multiplex PCR; TCRdb's copy has only in-frame clones and lacks some. The table shows 70,000 to 95,000 clones, with 80% to 95% occurring only once. The sequences come from peripheral blood, collected 28 days after the second AZD1222 dose. Source of these receptors: an adult who received the AZD1222 COVID-19 vaccine.

The chain has TRBV2 and TRBJ2-5; D is possibly TRBD1 (5 bases). The V end was cut by 4 bases, the J end by 5 bases, with 17 bases between. This CDR3 comprises 15 residues. Per germline, CDR1 SNHLY and CDR2 FYNNEI. The CDR3 DNA reads TGTGCCAGCAGTGCATTCCGTCAGGGATACGAGACCCAGTACTTC. It yields the protein CASSAFRQGYETQYF.

The rearrangement uses TRBV2 and TRBJ2-1, with D possibly being TRBD1 (5 bases). The CDR3 contains 14 residues. Per germline, CDR1 SNHLY and CDR2 FYNNEI. Deletions cut 8 bases from V and 5 bases from J, with 16 bases between. The CDR3: CASPRVRSHNEQFF. DNA of the CDR3: TGTGCCAGCCCCAGGGTAAGGTCCCACAATGAGCAGTTCTTC.

This clone was seen a handful of times. The CDR3 sequence: CASSYFGTSENEQFF. In nucleotides, the CDR3 is TGTGCCAGCAGTTACTTCGGGACTAGCGAGAATGAGCAGTTCTTC. V usage is TRBV6-5 and J usage is TRBJ2-1, with 10 bases that match TRBD2. V gave up 1 base and J gave up 7 bases; unmatched junction bases: 4. The CDR3 spans 15 residues. The germline gives CDR1 MNHEY, CDR2 SVGAGI.

The chain combines TRBV6-5 with TRBJ2-1; tentative D call: TRBD1 (6 bases). Per germline, CDR1 MNHEY and CDR2 SVGAGI. Trimming removed 6 bases from V and 0 bases from J, with 12 bases in between. This CDR3 spans 15 amino acids. The CDR3 protein is CASRQGRSSYNEQFF. As DNA, the CDR3 is TGTGCCAGCAGACAGGGTAGGAGCTCCTACAATGAGCAGTTCTTC.

The genes are TRBV29-1 and TRBJ2-1; 9 bases fit TRBD1. This CDR3 region has 14 residues. From germline, CDR1 is SQVTM and CDR2 ANQGSEA. Trimming took 6 bases from V and 3 from J; bases not matched to a gene: 6. CDR3 sequence: CSVLRDRDYNEQFF. CDR3 DNA: TGCAGCGTCCTCCGGGACAGGGACTACAATGAGCAGTTCTTC.

V gene TRBV3-1 (or the pseudogene TRBV3-2) combines with J gene TRBJ2-5; 11 positions match TRBD2. The germline CDR1 and CDR2 sequences are LGHDT and YNNKEL (reference sequence). V lost 3 bases and J lost 4; bases outside the gene matches: 10. This CDR3 spans 17 amino acids. The DNA of the CDR3 is TGTGCCAGCAGCCAGGCTAGCGGGGGGAGATTTTTAGAGACCCAGTACTTC. Protein: CASSQASGGRFLETQYF.

V and J are TRBV9 and TRBJ1-1; TRBD1 might be the D (6 bases). Germline V gene sequence: CDR1 SGDLS, CDR2 YYNGEE. This CDR3 has 15 amino acids. Trimming removed 0 bases from V and 1 base from J, with 10 bases in between. CDR3 residues: CASSVDPGANTEAFF. The CDR3 DNA is TGTGCCAGCAGCGTAGATCCAGGGGCGAACACTGAAGCTTTCTTT. The entire variable domain, with the rest obtained from reference TRBV9 and TRBJ1-1, is as follows: DSGVTQTPKHLITATGQRVTLRCSPRSGDLSVYWYQQSLDQGLQFLIQYYNGEERAKGNILERFSAQQFPDLHSELNLSSLELGDSALYFCASSVDPGANTEAFFGQGTRLTVV.

This chain uses TRBV28 with TRBJ2-7, with D tentatively TRBD2 (7 bases). This CDR3 spans 14 amino acids. CDR1 and CDR2 (germline): MDHEN, SYDVKM. V lost 4 bases to trimming and J lost 7 bases, with 17 bases between them. Here the CDR3 DNA reads TGTGCCAGCAGTTCCCCCCGGGGGGCGAAGGAGCAGTACTTC. Residues: CASSSPRGAKEQYF.

V usage is TRBV30 and J usage is TRBJ1-1, with 10 bases fitting TRBD1. V gave up 3 bases and J gave up 5 bases; unmatched junction bases: 9. The CDR3 extends over 15 amino acids. The germline gives CDR1 GTSNPN, CDR2 SVGIG (reference sequence). CDR3 sequence (DNA): TGTGCCTGGAGGACAGGGGGCATCGGTAGGACTGAAGCTTTCTTT. Translating it yields CAWRTGGIGRTEAFF. Variable domain in full (rest from reference TRBV30 and TRBJ1-1): SQTIHQWPATLVQPVGSPLSLECTVEGTSNPNLYWYRQAAGRGLQLLFYSVGIGQISSEVPQNLSASRPQDRQFILSSKKLLLSDSGFYLCAWRTGGIGRTEAFFGQGTRLTVV.

CDR3 DNA: TGTGCCAGCAGCTTGGGACTAGAGGTCGGGGAGCTGTTTTTT. This translates into CASSLGLEVGELFF. V gene TRBV5-5 combines with J gene TRBJ2-2; D may be TRBD2 (6 bases). Trimming left V 0 bases short and J 7 bases short, with 10 bases between. Germline-derived CDR1 and CDR2 are SGHKS and YYEKEE (reference sequence). This CDR3 is 14 amino acids long.